The T cell receptor beta chain under discussion was sequenced for a study of blood T cell repertoires in COVID-19. The CDR3 sequence is 13 residues long. V gave up 7 bases and J gave up 4 bases; unmatched junction bases: 6. Per the germline V gene, CDR1 is MNHEY and CDR2 is SVGAGI. TCRdb keeps only in-frame clones here, not all; method: immunoSEQ multiplex PCR. The table includes about 420,000 clones, approximately 90% detected once. This chain links TRBV6-5 with TRBJ1-1; 7 nucleotides align to TRBD1. The TCR was taken from a man aged 18 to 29 with COVID-19, enrolled during active disease. Material: peripheral blood. This CDR3 is CASILQGTTEAFF. CDR3 sequence (DNA): TGTGCCAGCATCCTACAGGGGACCACTGAAGCTTTCTTT.